The clone carrying this TCR beta chain was seen a handful of times. What it recognizes is unknown. TCRdb ran MiXCR on the 5' RACE reads and lists one entry per CDR3 protein. The sample lists approximately 100,000 distinct CDR3 sequences, around 11% occurring once. Trimming removed 2 bases from V and 6 bases from J, with 16 bases in between. This CDR3 has 15 residues. Per the germline V gene, CDR1 is SEHNR and CDR2 is FQNEAQ (reference sequence). This entry comes from a study of T-cell memory formation after mild COVID-19. Study-wide points: The CD4+ clones that contracted clustered mainly within CM and EM, and the CD8+ clones concentrated in EMRA.

The clonotype comes from an adult woman who had mild COVID-19 (a few samples of this study predate the infection). Cell type and time point are not known. The sample comprised PBMCs or a T cell subset sorted from them (not recorded which). The rearrangement links TRBV7-9 to TRBJ1-2, with a tentative D call TRBD1 (6 bases). This chain's CDR3 is CASSLINGGLDGYTF. In DNA form, the CDR3 reads TGTGCCAGCAGCTTAATTAACGGGGGGCTGGATGGCTACACCTTC.